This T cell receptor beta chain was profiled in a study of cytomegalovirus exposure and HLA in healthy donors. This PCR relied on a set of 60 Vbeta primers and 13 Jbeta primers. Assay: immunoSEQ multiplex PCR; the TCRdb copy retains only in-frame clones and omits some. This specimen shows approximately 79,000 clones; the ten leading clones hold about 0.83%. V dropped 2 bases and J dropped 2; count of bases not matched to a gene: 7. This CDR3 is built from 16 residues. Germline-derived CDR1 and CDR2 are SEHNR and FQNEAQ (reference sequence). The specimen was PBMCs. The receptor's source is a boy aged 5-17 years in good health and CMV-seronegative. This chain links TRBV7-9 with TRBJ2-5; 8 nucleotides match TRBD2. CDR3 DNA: TGTGCCAGCAGCTTAATTTCCACTAGCGGTCAAGAGACCCAGTACTTC. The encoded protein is CASSLISTSGQETQYF.